This T cell receptor (beta chain) was recorded in a study of blood T cell repertoires in COVID-19. Study as a whole: The United States, Italy and Spain supplied acute and convalescent COVID-19 samples. In each case, the material was cDNA or gDNA derived from T cells, B-cell-depleted T cells, or PBMCs.

Germline V lookup: CDR1 KGHDR, CDR2 SFDVKD. The CDR3 runs to 12 residues. Trimming pared 4 bases from V and 9 bases from J, leaving 9 bases between. Per the original methods: Estimation of nucleated cell counts relied on the amplification of reference gene primers. This table comes from immunoSEQ multiplex PCR, and its TCRdb copy is limited to in-frame clones, with some not included. V, J and clone size are those of that table, while D and trimming were read from the DNA. The sample has some 170,000 clones; roughly 79% are singletons. This chain uses TRBV24-1 with TRBJ1-5, with D unclear. The TCR sequence derives from a woman in her sixties or seventies with acute or convalescent COVID-19. The sequencing sample was made of peripheral blood. The CDR3 bases are TGTGCCACCAGTGACGGGTTCGGGCCCCAGCATTTT. This encodes CATSDGFGPQHF.